This TCR beta chain stems from a study of T cells in Graves' hyperthyroidism and ophthalmopathy. Overall study results and limits: A 13 V-J model separated ophthalmopathy from stable hyperthyroidism.

This clonotype was recorded at least ten times. Its antigen is currently unknown. The CDR3 runs to 14 residues. Germline V CDR1 and CDR2: SGHVS, FQNEAQ. The germline V and J ends were trimmed by 4 bases and 2 bases, with 8 bases remaining between them. RNA transcripts served as the template for amplifying TCR beta CDR3 regions. First-round RT-PCR with HTBI primers amplified the TCR CDR3 region. TCRdb analysed the multiplex PCR reads with MiXCR anew, one entry per CDR3 protein. Among some 400,000 distinct CDR3 sequences listed, about 13% were seen once. The chain combines TRBV7-8 with TRBJ2-2, with D uncertain. The clonotype was recovered from a man younger than 40 with Graves' hyperthyroidism that later progressed to Graves' ophthalmopathy. The material sequenced was blood. In DNA form, the CDR3 reads TGTGCCAGCAGCTCGCAGAGAAACACCGGGGAGCTGTTTTTT. This translates into CASSSQRNTGELFF.